These 12 T cell receptor beta chains were all obtained from the same sample, sequenced in a study of T cell responses to AZD1222 COVID-19 vaccine. Sequenced by immunoSEQ multiplex PCR; TCRdb stores in-frame clones only, minus some. The sample has about 85,000 clones; approximately 90% are singletons. The material was peripheral blood, obtained on day 0 of AZD1222 vaccination. The source of these receptors is an adult in good health.

This chain joins TRBV19 and TRBJ2-7; tentative D call: TRBD1 (6 bases). This CDR3 has 15 residues. Per the germline V gene, CDR1 is LNHDA and CDR2 is SQIVND (reference sequence). V was pared by 6 bases and J by 7 bases, with 22 bases between. This chain's CDR3 is CASSNPGGRGFEQYF. The CDR3 DNA follows: TGTGCCAGTAGCAACCCCGGTGGCAGGGGCTTTGAGCAGTACTTC.

The V gene is TRBV10-2, the J gene TRBJ1-2; D is uncertain. Per germline, CDR1 WSHSY and CDR2 SAAADI. With 3 bases removed from V and 4 bases from J, the gap between germline ends came to 9 bases. The CDR3 is 13 residues long. This CDR3 is CASSEGRAYGYTF. CDR3 coding DNA: TGCGCCAGCAGTGAAGGGAGGGCCTATGGCTACACCTTC.

In its sample, this clone was seen once. V is TRBV19 and J is TRBJ1-4; no firm D call. The V gene lost 10 bases and the J gene lost 8 bases, with 20 bases spanning the gap. The CDR3 covers 14 residues. Germline assignment: CDR1 LNHDA and CDR2 SQIVND (reference sequence). Here the CDR3 DNA reads TGTGCCACCCATAAGGGCCAGAGACCCGAAAAACTGTTTTTT. Translation: CATHKGQRPEKLFF.

This chain connects TRBV7-9 to TRBJ2-5; 9 bases map to TRBD1. Germline CDR1 SEHNR, CDR2 FQNEAQ (reference sequence). The CDR3 covers 14 residues. V gave up 5 bases and J gave up 4 bases; unmatched junction bases: 5. CDR3 nucleotide sequence: TGTGCCAGCAGCACCTCGGACAGGGGAGAGACCCAGTACTTC. Amino acids: CASSTSDRGETQYF.

V is TRBV21-1 and J is TRBJ1-3; TRBD1, the table's D call, was not compared with the DNA. TRBV21-1 is classified as a pseudogene. The CDR3 is 17 amino acids. The CDR3 protein is CAITVKGIQPSGNTIYF. The CDR3 nucleotides are TGTGCCATTACCGTAAAGGGGATTCAACCCTCTGGAAACACCATATATTTT.

This chain connects TRBV28 to TRBJ2-1; D might be TRBD1 (6 bases). The CDR3 extends over 14 amino acids. V lost 5 bases and J lost 5, with 13 bases in between. Per germline, CDR1 MDHEN and CDR2 SYDVKM. The CDR3 DNA follows: TGTGCCAGCAGTCCAGGACAGTTCCACAATGAGCAGTTCTTC. Protein: CASSPGQFHNEQFF.

The V call is TRBV27, the J call TRBJ1-1; D possibly corresponds to TRBD1 (5 bases). This CDR3 has 12 amino acids. Per the germline V gene, CDR1 is MNHEY and CDR2 is SMNVEV (reference sequence). V lost 6 bases and J 8 bases, leaving 13 bases between the germline ends. CDR3 amino acids: CASSRWGREAFF. The CDR3 DNA sequence: TGTGCCAGCAGCCGGTGGGGACGGGAAGCTTTCTTT.

This rearrangement joins TRBV2 to TRBJ2-2, with D unclear. Trimming pared 7 bases from V and 2 bases from J, leaving 11 bases between. This CDR3 contains 14 residues. Germline V gives CDR1 SNHLY, CDR2 FYNNEI. The CDR3 loop is CASKAYINTGELFF. The DNA for the CDR3 is TGTGCCAGCAAAGCCTACATCAACACCGGGGAGCTGTTTTTT.

The table lists this clone with a count of one. V usage is TRBV5-6 and J usage is TRBJ1-2; the D is unclear. Trimming cost V 0 bases and J 5 bases, with 5 bases left between them. CDR3 length: 12 amino acids. CDR1 SGHDT and CDR2 YYEEEE come from the germline V gene. The CDR3 DNA follows: TGTGCCAGCAGCTTGGCGGGGTATGGCTACACCTTC. Translated, it gives CASSLAGYGYTF.

This CDR3 reads CASSLEQGPVKNEQFF. In DNA, the CDR3 is TGCGCCAGCAGCTTGGAACAGGGGCCGGTGAAGAATGAGCAGTTCTTC. The V gene is TRBV5-1, the J gene TRBJ2-1; TRBD1 matches at 7 bases. The CDR3 runs to 16 residues. Germline lookup yields CDR1 SGHRS and CDR2 YFSETQ. The V gene end was trimmed by 0 bases and the J gene end by 7 bases; junction bases not matched to a gene: 10. The full variable domain, rest sourced from reference TRBV5-1 and TRBJ2-1, is KAGVTQTPRYLIKTRGQQVTLSCSPISGHRSVSWYQQTPGQGLQFLFEYFSETQRNKGNFPGRFSGRQFSNSRSEMNVSTLELGDSALYLCASSLEQGPVKNEQFFGPGTRLTVL.

The J gene is TRBJ1-2, the V gene TRBV11-2; D ambiguous. Per the germline V gene, CDR1 is SGHAT and CDR2 is FQNNGV. CDR3 length: 15 residues. The V end lost 4 bases, the J end lost 8 bases, and 20 bases lay between the germline ends. The CDR3 protein is CASSSIRRVEEGYTF. DNA of the CDR3: TGTGCCAGCAGCTCCATCCGGCGGGTGGAAGAAGGCTACACCTTC.

The chain has TRBV9 and TRBJ2-5, with 8 positions matching TRBD2. Germline V gives CDR1 SGDLS, CDR2 YYNGEE. With 2 bases clipped from V and 5 bases from J, the junction kept 11 bases outside the gene matches. This CDR3 is 16 amino acids long. The CDR3 DNA is TGTGCCAGCAGCGTCGAGGTAGCGGGAATTTTTGAGACCCAGTACTTC. This codes for CASSVEVAGIFETQYF.